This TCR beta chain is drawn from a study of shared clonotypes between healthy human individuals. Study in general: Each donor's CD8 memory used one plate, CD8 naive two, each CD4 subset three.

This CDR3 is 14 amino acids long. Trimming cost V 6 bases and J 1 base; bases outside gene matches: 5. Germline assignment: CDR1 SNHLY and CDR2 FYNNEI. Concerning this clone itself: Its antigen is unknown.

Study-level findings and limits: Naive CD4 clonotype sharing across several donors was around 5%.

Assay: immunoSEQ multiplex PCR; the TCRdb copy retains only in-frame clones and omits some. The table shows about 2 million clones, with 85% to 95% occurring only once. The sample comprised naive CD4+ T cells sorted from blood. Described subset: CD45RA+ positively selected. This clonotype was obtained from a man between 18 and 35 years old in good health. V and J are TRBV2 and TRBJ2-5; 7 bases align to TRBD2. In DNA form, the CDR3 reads TGTGCCAGCAGCTCTCTAGCGGCCCAAGAGACCCAGTACTTC. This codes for CASSSLAAQETQYF.